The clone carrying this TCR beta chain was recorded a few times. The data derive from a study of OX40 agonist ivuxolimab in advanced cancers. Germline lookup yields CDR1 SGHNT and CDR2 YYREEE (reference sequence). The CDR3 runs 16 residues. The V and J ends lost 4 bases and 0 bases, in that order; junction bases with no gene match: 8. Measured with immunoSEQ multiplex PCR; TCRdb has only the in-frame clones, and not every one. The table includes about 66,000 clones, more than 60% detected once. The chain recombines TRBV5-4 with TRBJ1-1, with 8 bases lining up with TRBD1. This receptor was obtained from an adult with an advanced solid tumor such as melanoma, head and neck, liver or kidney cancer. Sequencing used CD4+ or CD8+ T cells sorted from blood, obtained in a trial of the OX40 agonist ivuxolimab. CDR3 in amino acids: CASSEPPTGVNTEAFF. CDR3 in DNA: TGTGCCAGCAGCGAACCCCCGACAGGGGTGAACACTGAAGCTTTCTTT.